This record looks at one TCR beta chain sequence and its context. Its antigen remains unidentified. This entry is derived from a study of regulatory T cells in long-lasting Graves disease. General study findings and limits: Among the persistent patients, 2,741 public clonotypes were shared, more than the approximately 970 shared among new patients. Sample size was small, which may have lowered accuracy.

Germline CDR1 and CDR2: MNHEY and SVGAGI. The V end lost 4 bases, the J end lost 7 bases, and 13 bases lay between the germline ends. The CDR3 spans 14 residues. The time point here: newly diagnosed GD, antithyroid drugs for less than 3 months. TCR sequences were obtained from RNA taken from PBMCs. For TCR beta, libraries came from iRepertoire HTBI primers and Arm-PCR of CDR3 regions. Per the authors' pipeline: Identification of gene segments yielded more than 60 TRBV and about 15 TRBJ across samples. One entry per CDR3 protein, called by TCRdb with MiXCR from the multiplex PCR reads. These V and J calls are TCRdb output, not the study's own analysis. The repertoire holds approximately 540,000 distinct CDR3 sequences, more than 10% seen once, with roughly 8.2% in the top ten. The same sample was also studied in work on T cells in Graves' hyperthyroidism and ophthalmopathy.

This chain links TRBV6-5 with TRBJ2-2, with D possibly TRBD2 on 5 matching bases. The sequencing used peripheral blood mononuclear cells (PBMCs), collected at new diagnosis, from a patient treated with antithyroid drugs. The TCR comes from a woman under 40 with Graves disease. The CDR3: CASSLQRWGGELFF. In DNA, the CDR3 is TGTGCCAGCAGTTTACAGCGGTGGGGCGGGGAGCTGTTTTTT.